The clone carrying this T cell receptor (beta chain) turned up a few times. At one of its ends the junction is not consistent with the germline gene, which may arise from a read error. Primers included in the PCR were 60 Vbeta and 13 Jbeta primers. Original analysis: Later reanalysis found approximately 76 million unique TCR beta chains, about 11 million of them shared. Clones were sequenced by immunoSEQ multiplex PCR, and TCRdb holds only the in-frame ones, with some missing. Clonal size and the V and J genes are those of that table, whereas D and trimming came from the DNA. This sample has about 92,000 clones, with approximately 71% found just once. The CDR3 runs 16 residues. Germline assignment: CDR1 SGHTA and CDR2 FQGTGA. The sample belongs to a study of cytomegalovirus exposure and HLA in healthy donors. Study details: Membership in the Caucasian-associated ancestry cluster was found for 65% to 85% of approximately 430 genotyped donors.

Sequenced input: PBMCs. V and J are TRBV7-3 and TRBJ2-3, with 9 nucleotides matching TRBD1. The sequence derives from a woman aged 18-35 years in good health and CMV-seropositive. The CDR3, as DNA: TGTGCCAGCAGCTTAAAACAGGGACAGGGCACGGATACGCAGTATTTT. Amino acid sequence: CASSLKQGQGTDTQYF. The full variable domain, completed using reference TRBV7-3 and TRBJ2-3, is GAGVSQTPSNKVTEKGKYVELRCDPISGHTALYWYRQSLGQGPEFLIYFQGTGAADDSGLPNDRFFAVRPEGSVSTLKIQRTERGDSAVYLCASSLKQGQGTDTQYFGPGTRLTVL.